The next 29 T cell receptor beta chains were all read from a single sample in a study of blood T cell repertoires in COVID-19. Generated by immunoSEQ multiplex PCR, the TCRdb table keeps only in-frame clones and is missing some. The sample carries 140,000 or so clones, 75% to 85% recorded once. Sequencing was done on a sample of peripheral blood. These TCRs come from a woman between 50 and 59 years old with acute or convalescent COVID-19.

This rearrangement joins TRBV6-5 to TRBJ1-5; a possible D gene is TRBD1 (6 bases). CDR3 length: 13 amino acids. Germline assignment: CDR1 MNHEY and CDR2 SVGAGI. The V gene lost 6 bases and the J gene lost 5 bases, with 11 bases spanning the gap. CDR3 in amino acids: CASRIYRDQPQHF. In DNA, the CDR3 is TGTGCCAGCAGGATATACAGGGATCAGCCCCAGCATTTT.

This chain links TRBV12-3 or TRBV12-4 with TRBJ2-1, with D possibly TRBD1 on 5 matching bases. The CDR3 is 12 residues long. For the CDR3, the DNA is TGTGCTACAGGCGAGGAGTCAGATGAGCAGTTCTTC. It encodes CATGEESDEQFF.

V is TRBV14 and J is TRBJ1-3; unclear D gene. Germline values: CDR1 SGHDN, CDR2 FVKESK. This CDR3 spans 15 amino acids. With 0 bases removed from V and 4 bases from J, the gap between germline ends came to 10 bases. CDR3 sequence: CASSQDVGSGNTIYF. The CDR3 DNA reads TGTGCCAGCAGCCAAGATGTGGGCTCGGGAAACACCATATATTTT.

The chain couples TRBV7-2 to TRBJ1-2, with D maybe TRBD1 (6 bases). Germline V lookup: CDR1 SGHTA, CDR2 FQGNSA. Trimming pared 4 bases from V and 8 bases from J, leaving 11 bases between. The CDR3 spans 12 residues. In DNA, the CDR3 is TGTGCCAGCAGCTCCGGGGGGGGCGGCTACACCTTC. This codes for CASSSGGGGYTF.

V usage is TRBV4-1 and J usage is TRBJ1-1, with 7 bases matching TRBD1. The CDR3 extends over 14 amino acids. V shed 0 bases and J 5 bases; nucleotides not matched to a gene: 3. CDR1 is MGHRA and CDR2 is YSYEKL in the germline V gene. The CDR3 region has the DNA TGCGCCAGCAGCCAAGAACAGGGGAGGACTGAAGCTTTCTTT. Translating it yields CASSQEQGRTEAFF.

The chain's CDR3 is CASSRSTGTTGNTIYF. The CDR3 bases are TGTGCCAGCAGTCGAAGCACCGGGACAACTGGAAACACCATATATTTT. The V gene is TRBV2, the J gene TRBJ1-3; a weak D match, TRBD1 (6 bases). Germline loops: CDR1 SNHLY, CDR2 FYNNEI. Trimming took off 5 bases at V and 2 bases at J, with 16 bases between the two ends. This CDR3 comprises 16 residues.

This clone was seen just once. The rearrangement links TRBV11-1 to TRBJ1-1; TRBD1 agrees at 10 bases. Germline V gene sequence: CDR1 SGHAT, CDR2 FQDESV (reference sequence). V dropped 5 bases and J dropped 8; count of bases not matched to a gene: 2. The CDR3 sequence is 12 residues long. The CDR3 protein is CASSMTGGEAFF. The CDR3 nucleotides are TGTGCCAGCAGCATGACAGGGGGCGAAGCTTTCTTT.

The table lists this clone with a few counts. V is TRBV11-3 and J is TRBJ1-1, with D possibly matching TRBD1 (6 bases). The CDR3 runs 14 residues. From germline, CDR1 is SGHNT and CDR2 YENEEA. Trimming removed 5 bases at V and 4 bases at J, with 14 bases between. The CDR3 nucleotides read TGTGCCAGCAGCAGAGAGGGGGTATCCACTGAAGCTTTCTTT. This translates into CASSREGVSTEAFF.

The V call is TRBV6-6, the J call TRBJ1-6; 10 bases are a match to TRBD1. V lost 0 bases, J lost 10 bases, and 3 bases stayed unmatched. The V gene's germline CDR1 is MNHNY and CDR2 SVGAGI (reference sequence). The CDR3 runs 15 residues. The CDR3 DNA follows: TGTGCCAGCAGTTACTCGGGACAGGGGCAATCACCCCTCCACTTT. Translated: CASSYSGQGQSPLHF.

The genes are TRBV7-3 and TRBJ1-6; D is uncertain. V shed 2 bases and J shed 9 bases, with 11 bases lying between them. Per germline, CDR1 SGHTA and CDR2 FQGTGA. The CDR3 runs 14 residues. The chain's CDR3 is CASSLGASGSPLHF. The CDR3 region has the DNA TGTGCCAGCAGCTTAGGAGCGTCGGGTTCACCCCTCCACTTT.

J is TRBJ2-7 and V is TRBV28, with D perhaps TRBD1 (5 bases). The CDR3 is made up of 15 amino acids. In germline, CDR1 is MDHEN, CDR2 SYDVKM. Trimming took 10 bases from V and 9 from J, leaving 28 bases between them. CDR3 residues: CATPWGRQFLRSQYF. The CDR3 region has the DNA TGTGCCACTCCGTGGGGCAGACAGTTCCTACGATCGCAGTACTTC.

This clone showed up just a few times. The chain couples TRBV5-1 to TRBJ2-7; 7 bases align to TRBD1. After removal of 3 bases from V and 3 bases from J, the junction contained 6 bases not matched to a gene. There are 14 residues in the CDR3. CDR1 SGHRS and CDR2 YFSETQ come from the germline V gene. In nucleotides, the CDR3 is TGCGCCAGCAGCTCTACAGGGGTTGACTACGAGCAGTACTTC. This codes for CASSSTGVDYEQYF.

This chain joins TRBV3-1 (or the pseudogene TRBV3-2) and TRBJ1-5; no firm D call. This CDR3 has 16 residues. From germline, CDR1 is LGHDT and CDR2 YNNKEL (reference sequence). The V end was cut by 6 bases, the J end by 2 bases, with 17 bases between. In nucleotides, the CDR3 is TGTGCCAGCAGTCAAAGCGGCAGGTTGGGCAATCAGCCCCAGCATTTT. Protein sequence: CASSQSGRLGNQPQHF.

V is TRBV5-4 and J is TRBJ1-3; D gene unclear. Germline V CDR1 and CDR2: SGHNT, YYREEE (reference sequence). The CDR3 runs to 13 residues. Between the trimmed V and J ends, which lost 0 bases and 4 bases, there was a span of 5 bases. In DNA, the CDR3 is TGTGCCAGCAGCTTGGAACAGGGAAACACCATATATTTT. This translates into CASSLEQGNTIYF.

The chain joins TRBV6-2 or TRBV6-3 to TRBJ1-2; D unclear. Trimming pared 5 bases from V and 0 bases from J, leaving 4 bases between. The CDR3 contains 12 residues. CDR1 is MNHEY and CDR2 is SVGEGT in the germline V gene. The CDR3, as DNA: TGTGCCAGCAGTCAGACTAACTATGGCTACACCTTC. Its translation: CASSQTNYGYTF.

This chain links TRBV30 with TRBJ1-1, with D maybe TRBD1 (6 bases). Looked up from germline, CDR1 is GTSNPN and CDR2 is SVGIG (reference sequence). Trimming took off 0 bases at V and 6 bases at J, with 17 bases between the two ends. This CDR3 region has 15 residues. CDR3 sequence: CAWSVPPGARAEAFF. CDR3 DNA: TGTGCCTGGAGTGTACCCCCAGGGGCGAGGGCTGAAGCTTTCTTT. Looking up the rest from reference TRBV30 and TRBJ1-1 gives the full variable domain: SQTIHQWPATLVQPVGSPLSLECTVEGTSNPNLYWYRQAAGRGLQLLFYSVGIGQISSEVPQNLSASRPQDRQFILSSKKLLLSDSGFYLCAWSVPPGARAEAFFGQGTRLTVV.

The rearrangement uses TRBV6-5 and TRBJ2-6, with a tentative D call TRBD1 (6 bases). This CDR3 spans 15 amino acids. Trimming left V 5 bases short and J 2 bases short, with 10 bases between. CDR1 and CDR2 from the germline V gene are MNHEY and SVGAGI. The CDR3 sequence is CASSLQGPGANVLTF. The CDR3 nucleotides read TGTGCCAGCAGTCTACAGGGTCCTGGGGCCAACGTCCTGACTTTC.

The V and J genes are TRBV7-9 and TRBJ2-7, with D possibly TRBD1 on 5 matching bases. CDR3 length equals 12 residues. Germline CDR1 reads SEHNR; CDR2 reads FQNEAQ (reference sequence). V was shortened by 5 bases and J by 6 bases, with 11 bases between the two germline ends. CDR3 nucleotides: TGTGCCAGCAGCCGACAGCTGCTCGAGCAGTACTTC. Amino acid sequence: CASSRQLLEQYF. Based on the CDR3 plus reference TRBV7-9 and TRBJ2-7, the full variable domain is DTGVSQNPRHKITKRGQNVTFRCDPISEHNRLYWYRQTLGQGPEFLTYFQNEAQLEKSRLLSDRFSAERPKGSFSTLEIQRTEQGDSAMYLCASSRQLLEQYFGPGTRLTVT.

For the CDR3, the DNA is TGTGCCAGTAGTCCGAGCTCCTATAATTCACCCCTCCACTTT. Protein sequence: CASSPSSYNSPLHF. The chain carries TRBV19 and TRBJ1-6; D is uncertain. Between the trimmed V and J ends, which lost 5 bases and 0 bases, there was a span of 5 bases. The germline V gene encodes CDR1 LNHDA and CDR2 SQIVND (reference sequence). The CDR3 consists of 14 residues.

This chain joins TRBV7-2 and TRBJ2-3; 8 nucleotides line up with TRBD2. Germline V gene lookup returns CDR1 SGHTA and CDR2 FQGNSA. The CDR3 is 15 residues long. Losses at the gene ends were 6 bases for V and 2 bases for J; bases not matched to a gene: 7. The CDR3 reads CASSYRRGVTDTQYF. CDR3 nucleotide sequence: TGTGCCAGCAGTTACCGGCGGGGGGTCACAGATACGCAGTATTTT.

The rearrangement links TRBV6-1 to TRBJ1-5; D gene uncertain. V shed 1 base and J shed 9 bases, with 16 bases lying between them. The CDR3 runs 15 residues. Germline values: CDR1 MNHNS, CDR2 SASEGT. Written as DNA, the CDR3 is TGTGCCAGCAGTGAAGAGAGAACGGTTCGCCGGCCCCAGCATTTT. Residues: CASSEERTVRRPQHF.

CDR3 loop: CASAGGGARDIDTIYF. DNA of the CDR3: TGTGCCAGCGCCGGTGGGGGGGCAAGGGACATTGACACCATATATTTT. The V call is TRBV7-2, the J call TRBJ1-3; D is possibly TRBD1 (6 bases). This CDR3 is 16 amino acids long. Trimming removed 8 bases from V and 8 bases from J, with 25 bases in between. CDR1 and CDR2 from the germline V gene are SGHTA and FQGNSA. Looking up the rest from reference TRBV7-2 and TRBJ1-3 gives the full variable domain: GAGVSQSPSNKVTEKGKDVELRCDPISGHTALYWYRQSLGQGLEFLIYFQGNSAPDKSGLPSDRFSAERTGGSVSTLTIQRTQQEDSAVYLCASAGGGARDIDTIYFGEGSWLTVV.

This clone was seen just once. The rearrangement uses TRBV10-3 and TRBJ2-7, with D unresolved. Germline loops: CDR1 ENHRY, CDR2 SYGVKD. The CDR3 loop spans 14 amino acids. Deletions cut 3 bases from V and 1 base from J, with 10 bases between. CDR3 nucleotide sequence: TGTGCCATCAGTGATTCCCCCTCGTCCTACGAGCAGTACTTC. Protein product: CAISDSPSSYEQYF.

V usage is TRBV5-1 and J usage is TRBJ1-4; the match to TRBD1 covers 7 bases. CDR1 is SGHRS and CDR2 is YFSETQ in the germline V gene. The CDR3 loop spans 14 amino acids. The junction had 8 bases not matched to a gene; V was cut back by 8 bases and J by 4 bases. CDR3 DNA sequence: TGCGCCAGTCGATCACAGGGGATTAATGAAAAACTGTTTTTT. Translated, it gives CASRSQGINEKLFF.

The CDR3 sequence is CASSPERESTEAFF. The CDR3 bases are TGTGCCAGCTCACCGGAGAGGGAGTCCACTGAAGCTTTCTTT. This chain uses TRBV18 with TRBJ1-1; D call uncertain. This CDR3 comprises 14 residues. Trimming stripped 3 bases from V and 4 bases from J, with 12 bases between. Germline-derived CDR1 and CDR2 are KGHSH and LQKENI. The full variable domain, its missing parts supplied by reference TRBV18 and TRBJ1-1, is NAGVMQNPRHLVRRRGQEARLRCSPMKGHSHVYWYRQLPEEGLKFMVYLQKENIIDESGMPKERFSAEFPKEGPSILRIQQVVRGDSAAYFCASSPERESTEAFFGQGTRLTVV.

This clone was seen a handful of times. The V gene is TRBV7-9, the J gene TRBJ1-4; 9 bases are a match to TRBD1. Losses at the gene ends were 2 bases for V and 5 bases for J; bases not matched to a gene: 3. The germline gives CDR1 SEHNR, CDR2 FQNEAQ (reference sequence). There are 15 residues in the CDR3. The CDR3 DNA sequence: TGTGCCAGCAGCTTAATGGGACAGGGAAATGAAAAACTGTTTTTT. It translates to CASSLMGQGNEKLFF.

The sample holds a few counts of this clone. Distinct nucleotide sequences in the sample also encode this CDR3. The chain has TRBV12-3 or TRBV12-4 and TRBJ1-6, with a tentative D call TRBD1 (5 bases). Between the trimmed V and J ends, which lost 3 bases and 7 bases, there was a span of 7 bases. CDR3 size: 13 residues. The CDR3 region is CASSLTVNSPLHF. DNA for the CDR3: TGTGCCAGCAGTTTGACAGTCAATTCACCCCTCCACTTT.

The gene calls are TRBV5-1 and TRBJ2-7, with TRBD2 matching over 10 bases. Germline values: CDR1 SGHRS, CDR2 YFSETQ. This CDR3 is built from 16 residues. V shed 4 bases, J shed 7 bases, and the junction held 14 bases outside the gene matches. The CDR3 DNA follows: TGCGCCAGCAGCCGGGGATCTAGCGGGGGAGGCCAGGAGCAGTACTTC. This gives the protein CASSRGSSGGGQEQYF.

The chain links TRBV6-5 to TRBJ2-3; D gene uncertain. The CDR3 has 14 amino acids. Germline CDR1 is MNHEY and CDR2 is SVGAGI. The V gene lost 1 base and the J gene lost 3 bases, with 8 bases spanning the gap. The CDR3 spells CASSYLGTTDTQYF. Written as DNA, the CDR3 is TGTGCCAGCAGTTACTTGGGCACTACAGATACGCAGTATTTT.